The sequence of this T cell receptor (beta chain) was determined in a study of T cell repertoires in cytomegalovirus infection. This clonotype was detected a few times. Antigen specificity is unknown. V was cut by 3 bases and J by 5 bases, with 16 bases left in between. CDR3 size: 15 residues. The germline gives CDR1 SGHVS, CDR2 FQNEAQ. TCRdb redid the calling of the reads with MiXCR, one entry per CDR3 protein. The repertoire holds nearly 700,000 distinct CDR3 sequences, 30% to 35% seen once, with roughly 20% in the top ten. Material: cultured PBMCs, obtained from culture after CMV antigen stimulation. The chain joins TRBV7-8 to TRBJ2-5; D possibly corresponds to TRBD1 (6 bases). The clonotype comes from a human donor in good health (CMV status not recorded). Some clones in this sample may be carry-over from other donors' samples. The CDR3 spells CASSLPRGGGETQYF. DNA for the CDR3: TGTGCCAGCAGCTTGCCCAGGGGCGGTGGGGAGACCCAGTACTTC.